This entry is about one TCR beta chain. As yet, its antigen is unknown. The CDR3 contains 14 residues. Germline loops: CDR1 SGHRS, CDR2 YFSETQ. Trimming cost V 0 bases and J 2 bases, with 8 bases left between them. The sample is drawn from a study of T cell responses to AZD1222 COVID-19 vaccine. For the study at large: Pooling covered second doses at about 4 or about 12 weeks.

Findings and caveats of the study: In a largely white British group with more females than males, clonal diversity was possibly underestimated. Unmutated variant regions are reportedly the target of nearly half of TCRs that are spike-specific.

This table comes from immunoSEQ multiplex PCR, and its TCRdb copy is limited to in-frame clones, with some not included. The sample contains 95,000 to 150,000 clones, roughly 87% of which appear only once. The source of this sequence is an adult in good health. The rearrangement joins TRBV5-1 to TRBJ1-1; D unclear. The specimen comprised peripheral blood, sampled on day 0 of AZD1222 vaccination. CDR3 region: CASSLEEGNTEAFF. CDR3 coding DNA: TGCGCCAGCAGCTTGGAGGAGGGAAACACTGAAGCTTTCTTT. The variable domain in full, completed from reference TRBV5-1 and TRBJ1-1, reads KAGVTQTPRYLIKTRGQQVTLSCSPISGHRSVSWYQQTPGQGLQFLFEYFSETQRNKGNFPGRFSGRQFSNSRSEMNVSTLELGDSALYLCASSLEEGNTEAFFGQGTRLTVV.